Each of the 24 T cell receptor beta chains below was sequenced from the same sample in a study of CD4+ T cells in melanoma. Produced via immunoSEQ multiplex PCR; TCRdb's table is partial and in-frame only. The profile shows 9,500 to 10,000 clones, roughly two thirds of them singletons. Sequenced: cells from a culture (not recorded whether cultured in vitro). The receptors stem from a human donor with melanoma.

The CDR3 DNA follows: TGTGCCAGCAGCCCGACAGGGGGAGATGAAAAACTGTTTTTT. Translating gives CASSPTGGDEKLFF. The V gene is TRBV5-4, the J gene TRBJ1-4; 9 nucleotides align to TRBD1. The trim removed 4 bases at V and 6 bases at J, leaving 4 bases unmatched. This CDR3 comprises 14 residues. Germline V gene lookup returns CDR1 SGHNT and CDR2 YYREEE (reference sequence).

CDR3 bases: TGTGCCAGTAGTATGCGGGTGGGAACTTACGAGCAGTACTTC. Translating gives CASSMRVGTYEQYF. The V gene is TRBV19, the J gene TRBJ2-7, with a weak D call TRBD2 (5 bases). CDR3 length: 14 residues. Trimming removed 3 bases from V and 4 bases from J, with 13 bases in between. Germline CDR1 LNHDA, CDR2 SQIVND (reference sequence).

The V gene is TRBV5-4, the J gene TRBJ2-1; D remains ambiguous. Trimming took off 0 bases at V and 7 bases at J, with 14 bases between the two ends. From germline, CDR1 is SGHNT and CDR2 YYREEE (reference sequence). This CDR3 contains 15 residues. CDR3 loop: CASSLGVASSNEQFF. The CDR3 DNA reads as TGTGCCAGCAGCTTGGGGGTCGCTAGTTCGAATGAGCAGTTCTTC.

The genes are TRBV6-5 and TRBJ1-2; D might be TRBD1 (5 bases). Germline lookup yields CDR1 MNHEY and CDR2 SVGAGI. V was cut by 6 bases and J by 6 bases, with 17 bases left in between. This CDR3 comprises 14 residues. CDR3 residues: CASRFGGATDGYTF. Here the CDR3 DNA reads TGTGCCAGCAGATTTGGCGGGGCAACGGATGGCTACACCTTC.

The rearrangement joins TRBV6-6 to TRBJ2-7, with TRBD2 matching 7 bases. This CDR3 region has 15 residues. Germline V CDR1 and CDR2: MNHNY, SVGAGI (reference sequence). Trimming at V came to 0 bases and at J to 4 bases, leaving 6 bases not matched to a gene. The CDR3 sequence: CASSYSPQGGYEQYF. The DNA of the CDR3 is TGTGCCAGCAGTTACTCGCCCCAGGGAGGGTACGAGCAGTACTTC.

The chain is built from TRBV10-1 and TRBJ2-5; 12 bases agree with TRBD1. The end of the DNA fits TRBJ2-7 better, so the J call may be wrong. This CDR3 contains 15 residues. Germline CDR1 reads WNHNN; CDR2 reads SYGVQD (reference sequence). Here the CDR3 reads CASSDPGTGGREQYF. The CDR3 DNA reads TGCGCCAGCAGTGATCCTGGGACAGGGGGCCGCGAGCAGTACTTC.

The chain is built from TRBV2 and TRBJ2-7; 15 nucleotides line up with TRBD2. This CDR3 has 16 residues. V lost 8 bases to trimming and J lost 3 bases; unmatched junction nucleotides: 8. Germline lookup yields CDR1 SNHLY and CDR2 FYNNEI. CDR3 DNA: TGTGCCAGCCGCGGACTAGCGGGGGGGCGACGCTACGAGCAGTACTTC. Encoded protein: CASRGLAGGRRYEQYF. Together with reference TRBV2 and TRBJ2-7, the CDR3 gives the full variable domain: EPEVTQTPSHQVTQMGQEVILRCVPISNHLYFYWYRQILGQKVEFLVSFYNNEISEKSEIFDDQFSVERPDGSNFTLKIRSTKLEDSAMYFCASRGLAGGRRYEQYFGPGTRLTVT.

The V and J genes are TRBV19 and TRBJ2-2, with 8 nucleotides matching TRBD1. The CDR3 consists of 14 residues. Germline V gives CDR1 LNHDA, CDR2 SQIVND (reference sequence). V shed 4 bases, J shed 7 bases, and the junction held 5 bases outside the gene matches. The CDR3 nucleotides are TGTGCCAGTAGTAGGCAGGGGGCGCGCGGGGAGCTGTTTTTT. This sequence encodes CASSRQGARGELFF. Full variable domain (remainder filled in from reference TRBV19 and TRBJ2-2): DGGITQSPKYLFRKEGQNVTLSCEQNLNHDAMYWYRQDPGQGLRLIYYSQIVNDFQKGDIAEGYSVSREKKESFPLTVTSAQKNPTAFYLCASSRQGARGELFFGEGSRLTVL.

The CDR3 bases are TGTGCCAGCACCCCGGGACCCGTACTAGCCAAAAACATTCAGTACTTC. This sequence encodes CASTPGPVLAKNIQYF. The J gene is TRBJ2-4, the V gene TRBV9; tentatively, D is TRBD1 or TRBD2 (5 bases each). The CDR3 spans 16 residues. Trimming pared 6 bases from V and 0 bases from J, leaving 16 bases between. The germline V gene has CDR1 SGDLS and CDR2 YYNGEE.

In its sample, this clone was seen once. This chain connects TRBV9 to TRBJ2-7; possibly TRBD1 for D (7 bases). The CDR3 covers 16 residues. Trimming took off 4 bases at V and 6 bases at J, with 23 bases between the two ends. Germline V lookup: CDR1 SGDLS, CDR2 YYNGEE. This CDR3 is CASSQVWRGRLAEQYF. The CDR3 DNA is TGTGCCAGCAGCCAAGTTTGGAGGGGGCGCTTGGCCGAGCAGTACTTC.

In this sample, this clone turned up a few times. This sequence joins TRBV4-2 and TRBJ1-5; perhaps TRBD1 as D (6 bases). The ends were cut back, 6 bases at V and 7 bases at J, with 13 bases in the middle. This CDR3 comprises 13 residues. Germline V gene lookup returns CDR1 LGHNA and CDR2 YNFKEQ. CDR3 DNA sequence: TGTGCCAGCAGGCGGGACATTACCCAGCCCCAGCATTTT. The encoded protein is CASRRDITQPQHF.

The CDR3 coding sequence is TGTGCCAGCAGCCATACCCCAGCAGCTTATAATGCAGTATACTATGGCTACACCTTC. Amino acid sequence: CASSHTPAAYNAVYYGYTF. This chain connects TRBV7-9 to TRBJ1-2; D call uncertain. Germline loops: CDR1 SEHNR, CDR2 FQNEAQ (reference sequence). The CDR3 has 19 amino acids. V was pared by 5 bases and J by 3 bases, with 28 bases between.

The gene calls are TRBV6-1 and TRBJ2-3; D gene unclear. The germline gives CDR1 MNHNS, CDR2 SASEGT. CDR3 length: 12 residues. V lost 1 base, J lost 8 bases, and 7 bases lay in between. This CDR3 is CASSEEPPTQYF. The CDR3 nucleotides are TGTGCCAGCAGTGAAGAGCCCCCTACGCAGTATTTT.

The chain carries TRBV6-6 and TRBJ2-1; D might be TRBD2 (7 bases). The germline gives CDR1 MNHNY, CDR2 SVGAGI (reference sequence). The CDR3 spans 14 residues. Trimming shortened V by 6 bases and J by 5 bases, and 14 bases separated the two germline ends. The CDR3 coding sequence is TGTGCCAGCAGGAGGGGGGGGTCCGACAATGAGCAGTTCTTC. It specifies CASRRGGSDNEQFF.

This chain connects TRBV19 to TRBJ1-1; D unresolved. Germline V gene lookup returns CDR1 LNHDA and CDR2 SQIVND (reference sequence). The V gene lost 3 bases and the J gene lost 1 base, with 9 bases spanning the gap. CDR3 length: 14 residues. The DNA for the CDR3 is TGTGCCAGTAGTATCGGACTCACGAACACTGAAGCTTTCTTT. This sequence encodes CASSIGLTNTEAFF. The complete variable domain, with remaining parts taken from reference TRBV19 and TRBJ1-1, reads DGGITQSPKYLFRKEGQNVTLSCEQNLNHDAMYWYRQDPGQGLRLIYYSQIVNDFQKGDIAEGYSVSREKKESFPLTVTSAQKNPTAFYLCASSIGLTNTEAFFGQGTRLTVV.

This chain links TRBV5-1 with TRBJ2-1; possibly TRBD1 or TRBD2 for D (5 bases each). V was cut by 5 bases and J by 0 bases, with 18 bases left in between. This CDR3 is built from 17 residues. CDR1 and CDR2 from the germline V gene are SGHRS and YFSETQ. CDR3 region: CASSSRGYYLSYNEQFF. As DNA, the CDR3 is TGCGCCAGCAGTTCGAGGGGTTACTATCTCTCCTACAATGAGCAGTTCTTC.

The chain links TRBV7-2 to TRBJ2-2; the match to TRBD2 covers 8 bases. Trimming removed 3 bases from V and 4 bases from J; junction bases left unmatched: 4. The germline V gene has CDR1 SGHTA and CDR2 FQGNSA. CDR3 length equals 15 residues. CDR3 DNA sequence: TGTGCCAGCAGCTTTAGCGGGGACGGCACCGGGGAGCTGTTTTTT. Translation: CASSFSGDGTGELFF.

This clone was found a few times. The V call is TRBV19, the J call TRBJ1-5; D unresolved. The V gene lost 3 bases and the J gene lost 15 bases, with 18 bases spanning the gap. The CDR3 runs to 13 residues. CDR1 is LNHDA and CDR2 is SQIVND in the germline V gene (reference sequence). Here the CDR3 DNA reads TGTGCCAGTAGTATTAAAGAAACCTTATCTCGGCATTTT. Its translation: CASSIKETLSRHF.

This chain links TRBV10-3 with TRBJ1-2; no clear D gene. This CDR3 is built from 12 residues. The ends were cut back, 3 bases at V and 4 bases at J, with 6 bases in the middle. Germline CDR1 is ENHRY and CDR2 is SYGVKD. This CDR3 is CAISDSFYGYTF. Written as DNA, the CDR3 is TGTGCCATCAGTGACAGTTTCTATGGCTACACCTTC.

On this clone: The identical CDR3 is also encoded by other nucleotide sequences in the sample. The chain couples TRBV10-2 to TRBJ1-2, with TRBD1 matching over 8 bases. The CDR3 consists of 14 residues. With 6 bases clipped from V and 4 bases from J, the junction kept 7 bases outside the gene matches. Germline assignment: CDR1 WSHSY and CDR2 SAAADI. CDR3 loop: CASSRTGKGYGYTF. The CDR3 bases are TGCGCCAGCAGCCGGACAGGGAAAGGCTATGGCTACACCTTC.

This chain links TRBV2 with TRBJ2-2; 7 nucleotides align to TRBD1. The CDR3 has 14 amino acids. CDR1 is SNHLY, CDR2 FYNNEI, per germline. V shed 5 bases and J 7 bases; nucleotides not matched to a gene: 7. As DNA, the CDR3 is TGTGCCAGCAGTTATTTTCAGGGGGTCGGGGAGCTGTTTTTT. Residues: CASSYFQGVGELFF.

The genes are TRBV5-3 and TRBJ1-3, with no clear D. TRBV5-3 carries the ORF label, with uncertain function. This CDR3 has 14 amino acids. V was cut by 0 bases and J by 2 bases, with 6 bases left in between. This CDR3 is CARSLGETGNTIYF. CDR3 bases: TGTGCCAGAAGCTTGGGTGAAACTGGAAACACCATATATTTT.

The CDR3 spells CASTLTQDISSPLHF. CDR3 nucleotides: TGTGCCAGCACCCTCACCCAGGACATCAGTTCACCCCTCCACTTT. The rearrangement links TRBV5-4 to TRBJ1-6, with D perhaps matching TRBD1 (5 bases). The CDR3 extends over 15 amino acids. Germline CDR1 SGHNT, CDR2 YYREEE (reference sequence). Trimming cost V 6 bases and J 9 bases, with 19 bases left between them.

V gene TRBV14 combines with J gene TRBJ2-7; the match to TRBD1 covers 11 bases. From germline, CDR1 is SGHDN and CDR2 FVKESK. This CDR3 region has 15 residues. The ends lost 4 bases at V and 4 bases at J; junction bases unmatched: 6. The CDR3 protein is CASSRGTGGNYEQYF. CDR3 nucleotides: TGTGCCAGCAGCCGCGGGACAGGGGGTAATTACGAGCAGTACTTC.